The 30 T cell receptor beta chains given below trace back to one sample, sequenced in a study of spatial heterogeneity in lung cancer. Indicated time point: sample taken at primary tumor resection. TCRdb re-called the 5' RACE reads with MiXCR, one entry per CDR3 protein. The top ten clones hold just over 40% of a sample with about 92,000 distinct CDR3 sequences, about 12% of them seen once. This specimen consisted of PBMCs, obtained at surgery. The receptor source for this set is a male donor with early-stage non-small cell lung cancer.

The sample holds many counts of this clonotype. The chain combines TRBV7-2 with TRBJ2-3; D gene ambiguous. CDR1 is SGHTA and CDR2 is FQGNSA in the germline V gene. The CDR3 covers 13 residues. V was shortened by 3 bases and J by 5 bases, with 9 bases between the two germline ends. For the CDR3, the DNA is TGTGCCAGCAGCTTCGGTGCGCAAGATACGCAGTATTTT. Amino acid sequence: CASSFGAQDTQYF.

This clonotype was observed at least ten times. The V gene is TRBV5-1, the J gene TRBJ2-6; the D gene could be TRBD1 or TRBD2 (5 bases each). Germline assignment: CDR1 SGHRS and CDR2 YFSETQ. The CDR3 is 17 amino acids. V was pared by 3 bases and J by 0 bases, with 13 bases between. CDR3 sequence: CASSSGRTTSGANVLTF. The DNA for the CDR3 is TGCGCCAGCAGCTCGGGACGAACAACCTCTGGGGCCAACGTCCTGACTTTC.

The genes are TRBV4-3 and TRBJ2-2; weak D call: TRBD2 (6 bases). The length of the CDR3 is 19 residues. Germline V gene data show CDR1 as LGHNA and CDR2 as YSLEER. Trimming pared 0 bases from V and 7 bases from J, leaving 24 bases between. The CDR3 region is CASSQDRDLLAKGVGELFF. The CDR3, as DNA: TGCGCCAGCAGCCAAGACCGGGACCTCCTAGCGAAGGGTGTCGGGGAGCTGTTTTTT.

The chain recombines TRBV12-3 or TRBV12-4 with TRBJ1-1; D not certain. The CDR3 has 14 amino acids. Between the trimmed V and J ends, which lost 3 bases and 5 bases, there was a span of 13 bases. CDR3 sequence: CASSFGRMGTEAFF. The CDR3 DNA is TGTGCCAGCAGTTTCGGACGAATGGGGACTGAAGCTTTCTTT.

A few counts support this clonotype. The chain carries TRBV5-1 and TRBJ2-1, with 15 bases aligning to TRBD2. The germline gives CDR1 SGHRS, CDR2 YFSETQ. The ends lost 4 bases at V and 1 base at J; junction bases unmatched: 3. This CDR3 comprises 17 residues. DNA of the CDR3: TGCGCCAGCAGCCCGGGACTAGCGGGGGGTTCCTACAATGAGCAGTTCTTC. Protein: CASSPGLAGGSYNEQFF.

The genes are TRBV7-6 and TRBJ2-7; 11 bases fit TRBD2. CDR3 length equals 17 residues. Germline V gene sequence: CDR1 SGHVS, CDR2 FNYEAQ. V gave up 5 bases and J gave up 4 bases; unmatched junction bases: 13. Here the CDR3 DNA reads TGTGCCAGCAGCCCCGGGACTTCGTCTAGCGGGAGGTACGAGCAGTACTTC. This codes for CASSPGTSSSGRYEQYF. Together with reference TRBV7-6 and TRBJ2-7, the CDR3 gives the full variable domain: GAGVSQSPRYKVTKRGQDVALRCDPISGHVSLYWYRQALGQGPEFLTYFNYEAQQDKSGLPNDRFSAERPEGSISTLTIQRTEQRDSAMYRCASSPGTSSSGRYEQYFGPGTRLTVT.

The chain carries TRBV10-3 and TRBJ2-1, with 9 bases fitting TRBD1. The germline CDR1 and CDR2 sequences are ENHRY and SYGVKD. With 11 bases clipped from V and 6 bases from J, the junction kept 11 bases outside the gene matches. The CDR3 has 14 residues. This chain's CDR3 is CAARAGDRVNEQFF. The DNA for the CDR3 is TGTGCCGCAAGAGCAGGGGACAGGGTCAATGAGCAGTTCTTC.

This clonotype came up many times. The chain links TRBV12-3 or TRBV12-4 to TRBJ2-1; 11 bases map to TRBD2. The CDR3 length is 16 residues. Germline trimming cut 3 bases from V and 7 bases from J; bases unmatched to any gene: 8. The CDR3 protein is CASSFPSLAGDNEQFF. The CDR3 coding sequence is TGTGCCAGCAGTTTCCCTTCACTAGCGGGGGATAATGAGCAGTTCTTC.

This clonotype has only a few counts. The chain recombines TRBV9 with TRBJ2-3; a weak D match, TRBD1 (6 bases). Germline values: CDR1 SGDLS, CDR2 YYNGEE. CDR3 size: 14 residues. With 2 bases removed from V and 2 bases from J, the gap between germline ends came to 9 bases. The CDR3 region is CASSVRGTTDTQYF. The CDR3 coding sequence is TGTGCCAGCAGCGTGAGGGGGACCACAGATACGCAGTATTTT.

The count of this clonotype is one. This sequence joins TRBV6-6 and TRBJ1-1; D may be TRBD1 (6 bases). This CDR3 is built from 17 residues. Germline V lookup: CDR1 MNHNY, CDR2 SVGAGI (reference sequence). The V and J ends lost 0 bases and 4 bases respectively, with 18 bases between them. In DNA, the CDR3 is TGTGCCAGCAGTTACTCGTCCGCCCGGGGGCTTGGCACTGAAGCTTTCTTT. Translated, it gives CASSYSSARGLGTEAFF.

This clonotype was observed a few times. The gene calls are TRBV7-9 and TRBJ2-5, with D possibly TRBD1 on 5 matching bases. Between the trimmed V and J ends, which lost 3 bases and 1 base, there was a span of 9 bases. The V gene's germline CDR1 is SEHNR and CDR2 FQNEAQ (reference sequence). The CDR3 has 14 amino acids. CDR3 DNA: TGTGCCAGCAGCTTTGGGGCTGCCCAAGAGACCCAGTACTTC. It specifies CASSFGAAQETQYF.

This clonotype was seen a handful of times. The chain has TRBV7-9 and TRBJ1-3; D may be TRBD1 (6 bases). Trimming took 7 bases from V and 8 from J, leaving 15 bases between them. The CDR3 runs to 13 residues. In germline, CDR1 is SEHNR, CDR2 FQNEAQ (reference sequence). This CDR3 reads CASTPRGADTIYF. In DNA form, the CDR3 reads TGTGCCAGCACCCCTAGGGGGGCTGACACCATATATTTT.

This clonotype has a handful of counts. This CDR3 is missing its conserved last phenylalanine or tryptophan, likely due to a read error. The DNA is omitted, as the CDR3 cannot be located on it reliably, and the CDR3 follows TCRdb's listing. The chain carries TRBV7-3 and TRBJ2-7; the D call of TRBD1 is as the table states it, not checked on the DNA. Ends included, the CDR3 has 14 residues. Germline V gene sequence: CDR1 SGHTA, CDR2 FQGTGA. CDR3 residues: CASSSNGTGSPGKD.

This chain uses TRBV7-2 with TRBJ2-5; the D call may be TRBD1 or TRBD2 (5 bases each). Germline V gene lookup returns CDR1 SGHTA and CDR2 FQGNSA. V lost 1 base, J lost 0 bases, and 9 bases lay in between. The CDR3 is 15 residues long. The CDR3 region is CASSLGGTYQETQYF. DNA of the CDR3: TGTGCCAGCAGCTTAGGAGGGACCTACCAAGAGACCCAGTACTTC.

The CDR3 DNA follows: TGCAGTGCTAGAGCTCATTCCAGGGAGGGCACTGAAGCTTTCTTT. As protein: CSARAHSREGTEAFF. This chain connects TRBV20-1 to TRBJ1-1; D is perhaps TRBD1 (5 bases). Germline-derived CDR1 and CDR2 are DFQATT and SNEGSKA (reference sequence). V was trimmed by 1 base and J by 4 bases, leaving 16 bases between them. The CDR3 has 15 amino acids.

Only a few counts were recorded for this clonotype. The chain links TRBV4-1 to TRBJ2-5; 11 nucleotides match TRBD2. There are 15 residues in the CDR3. Germline trimming cut 4 bases from V and 1 base from J; bases unmatched to any gene: 2. CDR1 is MGHRA and CDR2 is YSYEKL in the germline V gene. CDR3 residues: CASSLAGGPQETQYF. CDR3 nucleotide sequence: TGCGCCAGCAGCCTAGCGGGGGGGCCCCAAGAGACCCAGTACTTC.

This clonotype was observed many times. V gene TRBV28 combines with J gene TRBJ2-5; D is unresolved. V was shortened by 5 bases and J by 2 bases, with 9 bases between the two germline ends. The CDR3 is 13 amino acids. Germline assignment: CDR1 MDHEN and CDR2 SYDVKM. The CDR3 sequence is CASSPRQQETQYF. The CDR3 coding sequence is TGTGCCAGCAGTCCCCGGCAGCAAGAGACCCAGTACTTC. Together with reference TRBV28 and TRBJ2-5, the CDR3 gives the full variable domain: DVKVTQSSRYLVKRTGEKVFLECVQDMDHENMFWYRQDPGLGLRLIYFSYDVKMKEKGDIPEGYSVSREKKERFSLILESASTNQTSMYLCASSPRQQETQYFGPGTRLLVL.

Only a few counts were recorded for this clonotype. The chain uses TRBV6-1 and TRBJ2-7, with TRBD1 identical over 8 bases. Germline CDR1 is MNHNS and CDR2 is SASEGT. V lost 6 bases to trimming and J lost 3 bases; unmatched junction nucleotides: 7. The CDR3 length is 14 residues. The CDR3, as DNA: TGTGCCAGCAGGCAAAGGACAGGGAGCTACGAGCAGTACTTC. Residues: CASRQRTGSYEQYF.

The chain has TRBV14 and TRBJ2-1; 8 bases match TRBD1. The CDR3 sequence is 16 residues long. The germline CDR1 and CDR2 sequences are SGHDN and FVKESK. V dropped 4 bases and J dropped 2; count of bases not matched to a gene: 7. The CDR3 is CASSLWGQATYNEQFF. The CDR3 region has the DNA TGTGCCAGCAGCCTTTGGGGACAGGCGACCTACAATGAGCAGTTCTTC.

This chain connects TRBV6-4 to TRBJ1-2, with TRBD1 matching 11 bases. CDR1 MRHNA and CDR2 SNTAGT come from the germline V gene. This CDR3 region has 15 residues. V lost 4 bases and J lost 4; bases outside the gene matches: 5. The CDR3 bases are TGTGCCAGCAGTGTGGACAGGGGGCCGATCTATGGCTACACCTTC. The encoded protein is CASSVDRGPIYGYTF.

This clonotype was seen more than once but under ten times. This chain links TRBV9 with TRBJ1-5; D gene uncertain. Per the germline V gene, CDR1 is SGDLS and CDR2 is YYNGEE. Trimming removed 0 bases from V and 6 bases from J, with 13 bases in between. The CDR3 totals 15 residues. The CDR3: CASSVGAGAGQPQHF. CDR3 coding DNA: TGTGCCAGCAGCGTAGGTGCGGGCGCGGGTCAGCCCCAGCATTTT.

The table lists this clonotype with a few counts. The V and J genes are TRBV29-1 and TRBJ2-4, with 7 bases matching TRBD1. Germline CDR1 is SQVTM and CDR2 is ANQGSEA. The V segment lost 6 bases and the J segment 0 bases; nucleotides outside the gene matches: 5. The CDR3 runs to 14 residues. CDR3 nucleotides: TGCAGCGTAGCCGGGACAGTAGCCAAAAACATTCAGTACTTC. Amino acids: CSVAGTVAKNIQYF.

The rearrangement uses TRBV7-9 and TRBJ2-6, with 9 bases fitting TRBD1. The ends lost 5 bases at V and 0 bases at J; junction bases unmatched: 11. The CDR3 length is 19 residues. Germline V gene lookup returns CDR1 SEHNR and CDR2 FQNEAQ (reference sequence). CDR3 region: CASSLRSGQGFSGANVLTF. The CDR3 bases are TGTGCCAGCAGCCTCAGATCGGGACAGGGATTCTCTGGGGCCAACGTCCTGACTTTC. Supplemented by reference TRBV7-9 and TRBJ2-6, the full variable domain reads DTGVSQNPRHKITKRGQNVTFRCDPISEHNRLYWYRQTLGQGPEFLTYFQNEAQLEKSRLLSDRFSAERPKGSFSTLEIQRTEQGDSAMYLCASSLRSGQGFSGANVLTFGAGSRLTVL.

The sample holds a few counts of this clonotype. The V gene is TRBV5-1, the J gene TRBJ2-2; perhaps TRBD2 as D (5 bases). Trimming cost V 1 base and J 4 bases, with 14 bases left between them. The CDR3 contains 16 residues. The germline V gene has CDR1 SGHRS and CDR2 YFSETQ. CDR3 DNA: TGCGCCAGCAGCTTGAATTCACGGGCGGGCACCGGGGAGCTGTTTTTT. This gives the protein CASSLNSRAGTGELFF. Using reference TRBV5-1 and TRBJ2-2 for the parts outside the CDR3, the full variable domain is KAGVTQTPRYLIKTRGQQVTLSCSPISGHRSVSWYQQTPGQGLQFLFEYFSETQRNKGNFPGRFSGRQFSNSRSEMNVSTLELGDSALYLCASSLNSRAGTGELFFGEGSRLTVL.

The sample holds many counts of this clonotype. This chain uses TRBV6-1 with TRBJ2-1, with TRBD2 as a possible D gene (5 bases). Germline V gene lookup returns CDR1 MNHNS and CDR2 SASEGT. V was shortened by 2 bases and J by 4 bases, with 12 bases between the two germline ends. The CDR3 length is 15 residues. The CDR3 bases are TGTGCCAGCAGTGAACCCCTCGGGGAGTACAATGAGCAGTTCTTC. It translates to CASSEPLGEYNEQFF.

This clonotype was detected a few times. The chain has TRBV7-2 and TRBJ1-2; D is unresolved. V lost 5 bases to trimming and J lost 2 bases, with 9 bases between them. This CDR3 has 13 amino acids. Looked up from germline, CDR1 is SGHTA and CDR2 is FQGNSA. The CDR3 sequence: CASSRTENYGYTF. CDR3 DNA sequence: TGTGCCAGCAGCCGTACAGAGAACTATGGCTACACCTTC. Supplemented by reference TRBV7-2 and TRBJ1-2, the full variable domain reads GAGVSQSPSNKVTEKGKDVELRCDPISGHTALYWYRQSLGQGLEFLIYFQGNSAPDKSGLPSDRFSAERTGGSVSTLTIQRTQQEDSAVYLCASSRTENYGYTFGSGTRLTVV.

The table lists this clonotype with many counts. V gene TRBV28 combines with J gene TRBJ2-2, with D tentatively TRBD1 (6 bases). The CDR3 sequence is 16 residues long. The germline V and J ends were trimmed by 10 bases and 0 bases, with 18 bases remaining between them. Germline CDR1 MDHEN, CDR2 SYDVKM. CDR3 in amino acids: CATSDRATSNTGELFF. DNA for the CDR3: TGTGCCACCTCGGACAGAGCTACTTCGAACACCGGGGAGCTGTTTTTT.

J is TRBJ1-1 and V is TRBV2; D may be TRBD1 (5 bases). CDR1 and CDR2 (germline): SNHLY, FYNNEI. The V end was cut by 0 bases, the J end by 0 bases, with 17 bases between. The CDR3 is 18 residues long. In DNA form, the CDR3 reads TGTGCCAGCAGTGAAGCGCTTCAAGCCATGGGGCTGAACACTGAAGCTTTCTTT. Translating gives CASSEALQAMGLNTEAFF.

This clonotype was seen at least ten times. One junction end disagrees with the germline gene, perhaps due to a read error. This chain uses TRBV6-1 with TRBJ2-7, with D perhaps matching TRBD1 or TRBD2 (5 bases each). This CDR3 contains 13 residues. Germline V gene sequence: CDR1 MNHNS, CDR2 SASEGT. The chain's CDR3 is CASNEGTSYEQYF. For the CDR3, the DNA is TGTGCCAGCAATGAAGGGACCTCCTACGAGCAGTACTTC.

The rearrangement joins TRBV20-1 to TRBJ1-5, with TRBD1 matching 10 bases. The V and J ends lost 0 bases and 6 bases, in that order; junction bases with no gene match: 5. The germline CDR1 and CDR2 sequences are DFQATT and SNEGSKA (reference sequence). The length of the CDR3 is 15 residues. The CDR3 nucleotides read TGCAGTGCTAGAGATTTGACAGGGGGCGGTCAGCCCCAGCATTTT. Amino acid sequence: CSARDLTGGGQPQHF.